A selection of T cell receptor beta chains follows, all from one sample in a study of OX40 agonist ivuxolimab in advanced cancers. The assay was immunoSEQ multiplex PCR, and TCRdb's table has in-frame clones only and misses some. The table has about 71,000 clones, about 81% seen once; the top ten hold about 5%. The sample consisted of CD4+ or CD8+ T cells sorted from blood, taken in a trial of the OX40 agonist ivuxolimab. The receptors here all came from an adult with an advanced solid tumor such as melanoma, head and neck, liver or kidney cancer. The CDR3 runs from the conserved cysteine through the conserved F or W. Each record gives: D gene, J gene, V gene, CDR3 length, clone size, CDR3 protein, CDR3 DNA. D genes are given only for firm matches. The size entry is marked missing in some rows and otherwise reads once, few, many or a size class.

>TRBD1|TRBJ2-7|TRBV5-1|16|.
CASSLAATGGSYEQYF
TGCGCCAGCAGCTTGGCCGCGACAGGGGGCTCCTACGAGCAGTACTTC
>TRBD1|TRBJ1-4|TRBV30|14|.
CAWSVPGQPEKLFF
TGTGCCTGGAGTGTACCGGGACAGCCGGAAAAACTGTTTTTT
>TRBD2|TRBJ2-7|TRBV18|15|.
CASSGLAGALYEQYF
TGTGCCAGCTCGGGACTAGCGGGGGCCCTCTACGAGCAGTACTTC
>TRBD2|TRBJ2-3|TRBV7-8|17|.
CASSLPRLAGRTDTQYF
TGTGCCAGCAGCCTCCCCCGACTAGCGGGGCGGACAGATACGCAGTATTTT
>.|TRBJ1-6|TRBV13|15|.
CASSARRGTGSPLHF
TGTGCCAGCAGCGCCCGTAGGGGCACAGGCTCACCCCTCCACTTT
>.|TRBJ1-2|TRBV4-2|14|.
CASSLSSPTYGYTF
TGTGCCAGCAGCCTATCCTCACCCACCTATGGCTACACCTTC
>.|TRBJ1-1|TRBV7-9|13|.
CASKMTANTEAFF
TGTGCCAGCAAGATGACAGCGAACACTGAAGCTTTCTTT
>.|TRBJ1-2|TRBV30|13|few
CAWSVKFGSGYTF
TGTGCCTGGAGTGTAAAGTTCGGGTCGGGCTACACCTTC
>.|TRBJ1-1|TRBV10-3|16|.
CAISESGTTGGTEAFF
TGTGCCATCAGTGAGTCGGGAACGACAGGAGGTACTGAAGCTTTCTTT
>.|TRBJ2-3|TRBV5-1|15|.
CASSLGSLGQDTQYF
TGCGCCAGCAGCTTGGGGTCCCTGGGGCAAGATACGCAGTATTTT
>.|TRBJ1-5|TRBV6-1|13|.
CASSEGVSQPQHF
TGTGCCAGCAGTGAAGGTGTAAGTCAGCCCCAGCATTTT
>TRBD1|TRBJ1-5|TRBV30|16|.
CACRPPGTADNQPQHF
TGTGCCTGTAGACCCCCCGGGACAGCCGACAATCAGCCCCAGCATTTT
>TRBD1|TRBJ2-7|TRBV10-3|14|.
CAIRPGQGFNEQYF
TGTGCCATCAGGCCGGGACAGGGTTTTAACGAGCAGTACTTC
>.|TRBJ1-2|TRBV5-4|16|.
CASSLAQETANYGYTF
TGTGCCAGCAGCTTGGCCCAGGAAACAGCTAACTATGGCTACACCTTC
>.|TRBJ2-7|TRBV20-1|11|.
CSAGDLYEQYF
TGCAGTGCTGGGGACCTTTACGAGCAGTACTTC
>TRBD2|TRBJ2-2|TRBV29-1|17|once
CSPQISGGYRYTGELFF
TGCAGCCCACAGATCAGCGGGGGGTATCGTTACACCGGGGAGCTGTTTTTT
>.|TRBJ2-3|TRBV5-1|12|.
CASRVFTDTQYF
TGCGCCAGCAGGGTCTTCACAGATACGCAGTATTTT
>TRBD1|TRBJ1-6|TRBV12-5|16|.
CASGLPGGSYNSPLHF
TGTGCTAGTGGTTTACCAGGGGGCTCCTATAATTCACCCCTCCACTTT
>.|TRBJ1-3|TRBV11-2|13|.
CASSLAEGGTIYF
TGTGCCAGCAGCTTAGCGGAGGGTGGGACCATATATTTT
>.|TRBJ2-3|TRBV4-1|15|.
CASSNGPGGTDTQYF
TGCGCCAGCAGCAACGGTCCAGGAGGCACAGATACGCAGTATTTT
>.|TRBJ1-5|TRBV27|14|.
CASSLSGGIQPQHF
TGTGCCAGCAGTTTGTCGGGTGGGATTCAGCCCCAGCATTTT
>.|TRBJ2-2|TRBV4-3|16|.
CASSQVSYRDTGELFF
TGCGCCAGCAGCCAAGTTTCTTACAGAGACACCGGGGAGCTGTTTTTT
>.|TRBJ2-3|TRBV29-1|12|.
CSVTNSTDTQYF
TGCAGCGTCACTAATAGCACAGATACGCAGTATTTT
>.|TRBJ2-1|TRBV14|12|.
CASSRGVNEQFF
TGTGCCAGCAGCAGAGGGGTCAATGAGCAGTTCTTC
>TRBD1|TRBJ1-4|TRBV5-4|18|.
CASSLGAGTGAAAEKLFF
TGTGCCAGCAGCTTGGGAGCCGGGACAGGGGCTGCAGCTGAAAAACTGTTTTTT
>.|TRBJ2-7|TRBV5-1|12|.
CASSHLGAEQYF
TGCGCCAGCAGCCACCTGGGGGCCGAGCAGTACTTC
>.|TRBJ2-2|TRBV5-1|14|.
CASSAGTVTGELFF
TGCGCCAGCAGCGCCGGGACTGTCACCGGGGAGCTGTTTTTT